These 2 T cell receptor beta chains share one sample of origin, sequenced in a study of T cells in Graves' hyperthyroidism and ophthalmopathy. Using RNA transcripts as the source, TCR beta CDR3 regions were amplified. Initially, a first-round RT-PCR of the TCR CDR3 employed the HTBI primer set. TCRdb fed the multiplex PCR reads into MiXCR, producing one record per CDR3 protein. The sample records approximately 330,000 distinct CDR3 sequences, around 13% being singletons. The sample comprised blood. The receptors here all came from a woman aged 40 to 50 with Graves' ophthalmopathy.

This clonotype was counted many times. V and J are TRBV2 and TRBJ2-7; TRBD1 aligns across 7 bases. CDR1 SNHLY and CDR2 FYNNEI come from the germline V gene. The CDR3 is 14 amino acids. With 2 bases clipped from V and 5 bases from J, the junction kept 6 bases outside the gene matches. CDR3 sequence reads: CASSEWGQMDEQYF. The CDR3 DNA follows: TGTGCCAGCAGTGAATGGGGACAGATGGACGAGCAGTACTTC.

This clonotype was counted ten times or more. CDR3 residues: CSASSGGLDNEQFF. The CDR3, as DNA: TGCAGTGCTAGTAGCGGGGGGCTTGACAATGAGCAGTTCTTC. The V and J genes are TRBV20-1 and TRBJ2-1; 10 nucleotides line up with TRBD2. CDR3 length: 14 residues. Germline CDR1 reads DFQATT; CDR2 reads SNEGSKA (reference sequence). V was clipped by 3 bases and J by 5 bases; unmatched bases: 4.